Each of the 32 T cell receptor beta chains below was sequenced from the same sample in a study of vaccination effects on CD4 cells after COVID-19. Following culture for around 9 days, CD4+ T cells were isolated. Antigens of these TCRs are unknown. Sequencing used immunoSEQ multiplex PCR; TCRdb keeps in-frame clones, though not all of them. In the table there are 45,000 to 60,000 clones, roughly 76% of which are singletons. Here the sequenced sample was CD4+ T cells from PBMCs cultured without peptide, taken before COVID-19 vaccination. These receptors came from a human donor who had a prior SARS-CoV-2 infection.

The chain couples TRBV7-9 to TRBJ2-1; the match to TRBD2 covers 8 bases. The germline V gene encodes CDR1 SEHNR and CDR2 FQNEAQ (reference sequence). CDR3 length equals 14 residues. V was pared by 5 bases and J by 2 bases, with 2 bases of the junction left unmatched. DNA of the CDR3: TGTGCCAGCAGCAGCGGGGGAACCTACAATGAGCAGTTCTTC. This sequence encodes CASSSGGTYNEQFF.

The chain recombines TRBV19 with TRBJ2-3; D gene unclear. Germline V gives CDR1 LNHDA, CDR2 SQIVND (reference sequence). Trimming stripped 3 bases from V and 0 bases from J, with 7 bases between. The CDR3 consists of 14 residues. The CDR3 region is CASSIAASTDTQYF. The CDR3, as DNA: TGTGCCAGTAGTATCGCAGCTAGCACAGATACGCAGTATTTT.

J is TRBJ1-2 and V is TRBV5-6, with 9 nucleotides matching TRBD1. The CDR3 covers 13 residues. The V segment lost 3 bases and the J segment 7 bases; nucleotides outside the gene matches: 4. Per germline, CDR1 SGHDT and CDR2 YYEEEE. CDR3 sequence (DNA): TGTGCCAGCAGCTGGGACAGGGCGCCTGGCTACACCTTC. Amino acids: CASSWDRAPGYTF.

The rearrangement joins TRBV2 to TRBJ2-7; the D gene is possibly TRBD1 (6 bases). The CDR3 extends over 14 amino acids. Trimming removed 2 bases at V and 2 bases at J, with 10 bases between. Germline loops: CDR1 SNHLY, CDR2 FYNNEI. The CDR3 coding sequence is TGTGCCAGCAGTGAAAACAGGGACACCTACGAGCAGTACTTC. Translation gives CASSENRDTYEQYF. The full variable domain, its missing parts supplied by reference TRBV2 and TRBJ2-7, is EPEVTQTPSHQVTQMGQEVILRCVPISNHLYFYWYRQILGQKVEFLVSFYNNEISEKSEIFDDQFSVERPDGSNFTLKIRSTKLEDSAMYFCASSENRDTYEQYFGPGTRLTVT.

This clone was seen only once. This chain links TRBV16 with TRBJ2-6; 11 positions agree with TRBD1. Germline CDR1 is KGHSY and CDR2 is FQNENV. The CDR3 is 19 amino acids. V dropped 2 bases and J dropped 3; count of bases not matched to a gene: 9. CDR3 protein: CASSQRWDRGIGGANVLTF. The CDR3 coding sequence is TGTGCCAGCAGCCAACGGTGGGACAGGGGGATAGGTGGGGCCAACGTCCTGACTTTC.

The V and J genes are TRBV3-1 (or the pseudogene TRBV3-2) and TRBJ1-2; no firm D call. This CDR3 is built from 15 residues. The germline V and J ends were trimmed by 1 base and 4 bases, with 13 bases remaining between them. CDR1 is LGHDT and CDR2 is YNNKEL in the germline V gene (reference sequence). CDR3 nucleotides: TGTGCCAGCAGCCAAGTCTCGAGAGGCAGCTATGGCTACACCTTC. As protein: CASSQVSRGSYGYTF.

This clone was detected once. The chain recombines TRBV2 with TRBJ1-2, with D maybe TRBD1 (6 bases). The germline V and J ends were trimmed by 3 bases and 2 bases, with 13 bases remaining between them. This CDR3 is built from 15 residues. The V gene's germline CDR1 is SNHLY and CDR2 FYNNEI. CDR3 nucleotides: TGTGCCAGCAGTGATTCGCCGGGGGGCAACTATGGCTACACCTTC. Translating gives CASSDSPGGNYGYTF. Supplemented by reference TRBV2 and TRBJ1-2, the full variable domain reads EPEVTQTPSHQVTQMGQEVILRCVPISNHLYFYWYRQILGQKVEFLVSFYNNEISEKSEIFDDQFSVERPDGSNFTLKIRSTKLEDSAMYFCASSDSPGGNYGYTFGSGTRLTVV.

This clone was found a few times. CDR3 in amino acids: CASSEGRSTRTDTQYF. Here the CDR3 DNA reads TGTGCCAGCAGCGAGGGACGATCGACTCGCACAGATACGCAGTATTTT. The chain is built from TRBV9 and TRBJ2-3; D may be TRBD1 or TRBD2 (5 bases each). CDR3 length: 16 residues. Germline V gene sequence: CDR1 SGDLS, CDR2 YYNGEE. V was clipped by 3 bases and J by 1 base, with 15 bases between them. Filled out from reference TRBV9 and TRBJ2-3, the complete variable domain reads DSGVTQTPKHLITATGQRVTLRCSPRSGDLSVYWYQQSLDQGLQFLIQYYNGEERAKGNILERFSAQQFPDLHSELNLSSLELGDSALYFCASSEGRSTRTDTQYFGPGTRLTVL.

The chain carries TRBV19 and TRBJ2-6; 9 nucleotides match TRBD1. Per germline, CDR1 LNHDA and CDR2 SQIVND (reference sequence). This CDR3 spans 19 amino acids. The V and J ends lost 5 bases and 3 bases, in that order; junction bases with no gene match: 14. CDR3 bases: TGTGCCAGTAGTTCCCGCGCGTGGACAGGGGATGTTGGGGCCAACGTCCTGACTTTC. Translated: CASSSRAWTGDVGANVLTF. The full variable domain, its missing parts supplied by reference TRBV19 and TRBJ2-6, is DGGITQSPKYLFRKEGQNVTLSCEQNLNHDAMYWYRQDPGQGLRLIYYSQIVNDFQKGDIAEGYSVSREKKESFPLTVTSAQKNPTAFYLCASSSRAWTGDVGANVLTFGAGSRLTVL.

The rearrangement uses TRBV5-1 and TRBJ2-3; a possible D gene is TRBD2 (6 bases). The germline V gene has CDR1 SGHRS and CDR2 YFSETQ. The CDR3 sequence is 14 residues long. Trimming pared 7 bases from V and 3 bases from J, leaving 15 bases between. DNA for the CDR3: TGCGCCAGCTCTCAACTAGCAGGAACAGATACGCAGTATTTT. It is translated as CASSQLAGTDTQYF.

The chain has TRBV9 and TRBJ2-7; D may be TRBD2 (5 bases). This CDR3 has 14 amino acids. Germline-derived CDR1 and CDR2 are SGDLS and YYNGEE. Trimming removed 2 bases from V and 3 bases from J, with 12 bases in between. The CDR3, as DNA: TGTGCCAGCAGCGTCGGCAGAGGGAACTACGAGCAGTACTTC. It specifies CASSVGRGNYEQYF. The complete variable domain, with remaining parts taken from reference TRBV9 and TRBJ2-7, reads DSGVTQTPKHLITATGQRVTLRCSPRSGDLSVYWYQQSLDQGLQFLIQYYNGEERAKGNILERFSAQQFPDLHSELNLSSLELGDSALYFCASSVGRGNYEQYFGPGTRLTVT.

CDR3 sequence (DNA): TGCGCCAGCAGCTTTGGGACAGGATACAGTTCACCCCTCCACTTT. Translating it yields CASSFGTGYSSPLHF. The chain is built from TRBV5-1 and TRBJ1-6; 8 bases line up with TRBD1. CDR1 is SGHRS and CDR2 is YFSETQ in the germline V gene. The CDR3 has 15 residues. The V gene end was trimmed by 2 bases and the J gene end by 9 bases; junction bases not matched to a gene: 7.

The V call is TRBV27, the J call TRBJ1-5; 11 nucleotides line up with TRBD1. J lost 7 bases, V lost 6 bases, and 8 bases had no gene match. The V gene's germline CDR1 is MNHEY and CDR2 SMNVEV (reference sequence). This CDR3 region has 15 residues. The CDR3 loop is CASSRTGGIGQPQHF. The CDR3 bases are TGTGCCAGCAGCCGGACAGGGGGCATTGGGCAGCCCCAGCATTTT.

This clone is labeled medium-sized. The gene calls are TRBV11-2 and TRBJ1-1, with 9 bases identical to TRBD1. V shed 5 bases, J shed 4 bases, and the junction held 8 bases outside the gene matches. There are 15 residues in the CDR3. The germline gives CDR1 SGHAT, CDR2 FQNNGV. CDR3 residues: CASSPMGTGFTEAFF. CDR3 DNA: TGTGCCAGCAGCCCAATGGGGACAGGGTTCACTGAAGCTTTCTTT.

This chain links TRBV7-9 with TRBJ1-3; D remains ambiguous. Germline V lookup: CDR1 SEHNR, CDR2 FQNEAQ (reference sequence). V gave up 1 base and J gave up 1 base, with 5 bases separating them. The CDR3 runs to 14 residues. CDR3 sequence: CASSLGVSGNTIYF. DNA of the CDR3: TGTGCCAGCAGCTTAGGGGTTTCTGGAAACACCATATATTTT.

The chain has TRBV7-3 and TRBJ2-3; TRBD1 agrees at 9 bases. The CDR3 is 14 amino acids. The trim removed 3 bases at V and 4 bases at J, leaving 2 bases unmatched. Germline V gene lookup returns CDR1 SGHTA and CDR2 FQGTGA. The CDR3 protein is CASSFTGGSDTQYF. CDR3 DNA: TGTGCCAGCAGCTTTACAGGGGGCTCAGATACGCAGTATTTT.

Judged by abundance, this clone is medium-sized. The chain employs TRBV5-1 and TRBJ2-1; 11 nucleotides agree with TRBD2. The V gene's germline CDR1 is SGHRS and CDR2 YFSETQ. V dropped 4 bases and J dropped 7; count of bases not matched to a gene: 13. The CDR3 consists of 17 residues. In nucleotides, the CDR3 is TGCGCCAGCAGCCCGGGCTCGGGACTAGCGGCGGTGAATGAGCAGTTCTTC. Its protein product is CASSPGSGLAAVNEQFF.

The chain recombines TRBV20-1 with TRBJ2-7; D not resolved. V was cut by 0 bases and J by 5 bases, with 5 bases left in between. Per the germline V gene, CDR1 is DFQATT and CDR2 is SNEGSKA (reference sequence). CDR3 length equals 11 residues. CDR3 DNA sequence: TGCAGTGCTAGAGATGGGCACGAGCAGTACTTC. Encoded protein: CSARDGHEQYF.

As DNA, the CDR3 is TGTGCCAGCAGCTCCGCCGGGACAGGGAACACTGAAGCTTTCTTT. Translating gives CASSSAGTGNTEAFF. This chain joins TRBV5-6 and TRBJ1-1, with 8 bases identical to TRBD1. The CDR3 spans 15 residues. CDR1 and CDR2 (germline): SGHDT, YYEEEE. The ends lost 3 bases at V and 1 base at J; junction bases unmatched: 5.

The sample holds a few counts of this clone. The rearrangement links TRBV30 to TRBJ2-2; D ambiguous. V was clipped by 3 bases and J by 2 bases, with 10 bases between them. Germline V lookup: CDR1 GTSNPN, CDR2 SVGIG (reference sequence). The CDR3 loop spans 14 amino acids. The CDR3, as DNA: TGTGCCTGGAGGACCGATCCAAACACCGGGGAGCTGTTTTTT. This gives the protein CAWRTDPNTGELFF.

This CDR3 reads CASSWQGDSGNTIYF. In DNA form, the CDR3 reads TGTGCCAGTAGCTGGCAGGGCGACTCTGGAAACACCATATATTTT. The rearrangement links TRBV19 to TRBJ1-3; a weak D match, TRBD1 (5 bases). Deletions cut 6 bases from V and 0 bases from J, with 12 bases between. Germline V gene lookup returns CDR1 LNHDA and CDR2 SQIVND (reference sequence). The CDR3 extends over 15 amino acids.

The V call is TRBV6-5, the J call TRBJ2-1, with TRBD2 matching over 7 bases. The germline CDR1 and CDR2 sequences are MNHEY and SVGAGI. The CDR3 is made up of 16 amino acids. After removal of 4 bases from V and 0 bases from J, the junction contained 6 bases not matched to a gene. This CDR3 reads CASSSPSGRSYNEQFF. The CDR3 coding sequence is TGTGCCAGCAGTTCCCCTAGCGGCCGCTCCTACAATGAGCAGTTCTTC.

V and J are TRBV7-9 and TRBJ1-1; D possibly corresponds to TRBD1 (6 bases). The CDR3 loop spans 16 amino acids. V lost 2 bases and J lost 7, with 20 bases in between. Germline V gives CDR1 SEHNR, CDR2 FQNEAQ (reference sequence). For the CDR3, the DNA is TGTGCCAGCAGCTTAACCGGGGGGCGAACGAGTGATGAAGCTTTCTTT. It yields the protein CASSLTGGRTSDEAFF. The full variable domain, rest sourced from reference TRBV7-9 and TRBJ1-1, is DTGVSQNPRHKITKRGQNVTFRCDPISEHNRLYWYRQTLGQGPEFLTYFQNEAQLEKSRLLSDRFSAERPKGSFSTLEIQRTEQGDSAMYLCASSLTGGRTSDEAFFGQGTRLTVV.

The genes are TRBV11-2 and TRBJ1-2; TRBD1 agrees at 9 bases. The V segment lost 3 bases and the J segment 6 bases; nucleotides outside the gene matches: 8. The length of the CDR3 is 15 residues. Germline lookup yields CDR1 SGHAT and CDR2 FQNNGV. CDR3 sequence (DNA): TGTGCCAGCAGCTTCTACCGGGACAGGGAGAATGGCTACACCTTC. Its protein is CASSFYRDRENGYTF.

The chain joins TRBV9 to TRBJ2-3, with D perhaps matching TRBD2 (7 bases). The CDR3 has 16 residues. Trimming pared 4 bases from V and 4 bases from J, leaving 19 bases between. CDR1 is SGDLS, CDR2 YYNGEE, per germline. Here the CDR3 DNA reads TGTGCCAGCAGCCCGGGAAGGGGGGGCGGGGCAGATACGCAGTATTTT. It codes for CASSPGRGGGADTQYF.

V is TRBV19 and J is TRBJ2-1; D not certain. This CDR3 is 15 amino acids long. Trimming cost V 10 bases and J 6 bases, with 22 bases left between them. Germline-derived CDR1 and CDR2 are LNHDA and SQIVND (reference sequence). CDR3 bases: TGTGCCACCCGAAACCCGGGCCTCGTCTTCAATGAGCAGTTCTTC. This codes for CATRNPGLVFNEQFF. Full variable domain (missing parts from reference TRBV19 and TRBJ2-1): DGGITQSPKYLFRKEGQNVTLSCEQNLNHDAMYWYRQDPGQGLRLIYYSQIVNDFQKGDIAEGYSVSREKKESFPLTVTSAQKNPTAFYLCATRNPGLVFNEQFFGPGTRLTVL.

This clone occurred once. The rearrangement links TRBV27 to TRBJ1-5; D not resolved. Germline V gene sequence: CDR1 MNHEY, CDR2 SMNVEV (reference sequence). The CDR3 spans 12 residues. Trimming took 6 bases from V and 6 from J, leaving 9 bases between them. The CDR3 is CASSFEGQPQHF. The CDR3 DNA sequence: TGTGCCAGCAGCTTCGAGGGTCAGCCCCAGCATTTT.

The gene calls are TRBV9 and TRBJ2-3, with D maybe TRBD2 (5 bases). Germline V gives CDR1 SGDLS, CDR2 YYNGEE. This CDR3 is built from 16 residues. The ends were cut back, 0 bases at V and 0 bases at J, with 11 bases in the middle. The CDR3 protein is CASSVEGGGSTDTQYF. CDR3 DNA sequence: TGTGCCAGCAGCGTAGAAGGTGGCGGGAGCACAGATACGCAGTATTTT.

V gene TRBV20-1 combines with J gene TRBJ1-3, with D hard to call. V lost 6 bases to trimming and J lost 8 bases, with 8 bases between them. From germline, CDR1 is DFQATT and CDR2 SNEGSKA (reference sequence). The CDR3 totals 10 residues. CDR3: CSAPRHTIYF. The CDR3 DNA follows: TGCAGTGCCCCTCGGCACACCATATATTTT.

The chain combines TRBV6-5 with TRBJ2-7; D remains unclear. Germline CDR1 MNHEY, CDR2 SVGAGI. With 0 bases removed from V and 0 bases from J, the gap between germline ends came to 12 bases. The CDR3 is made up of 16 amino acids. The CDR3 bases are TGTGCCAGCAGTTACTCCGGGCAGCTCTCCTCCTACGAGCAGTACTTC. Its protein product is CASSYSGQLSSYEQYF.

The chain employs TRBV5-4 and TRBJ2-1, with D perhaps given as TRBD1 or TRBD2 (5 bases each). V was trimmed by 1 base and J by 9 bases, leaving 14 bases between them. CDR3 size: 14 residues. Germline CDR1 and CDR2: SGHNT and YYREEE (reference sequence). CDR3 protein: CASSLYGARVEQFF. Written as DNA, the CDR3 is TGTGCCAGCAGCTTGTACGGGGCGCGTGTTGAGCAGTTCTTC.

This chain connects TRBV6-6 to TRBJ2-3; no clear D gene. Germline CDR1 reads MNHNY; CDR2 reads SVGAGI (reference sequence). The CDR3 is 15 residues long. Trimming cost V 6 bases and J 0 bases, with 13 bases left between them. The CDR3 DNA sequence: TGTGCCAGCAGGCTCCAGAGACTCAGCACAGATACGCAGTATTTT. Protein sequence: CASRLQRLSTDTQYF.